Listed here are 6 T cell receptor beta chains from one sample, sequenced in a study of cytomegalovirus exposure and HLA in healthy donors. This PCR relied on a set of 60 Vbeta primers and 13 Jbeta primers. Sequencing was performed with immunoSEQ multiplex PCR; in TCRdb, only in-frame clones are kept and a portion is missing. The sample holds approximately 200,000 clones, roughly 80% seen once. The sequenced sample consisted of PBMCs. The receptors derive from a woman between 18 and 29 years old in good health and CMV-seronegative.

The chain carries TRBV30 and TRBJ2-7, with TRBD2 as a possible D gene (6 bases). Germline loops: CDR1 GTSNPN, CDR2 SVGIG (reference sequence). This CDR3 has 14 residues. Deletions cut 2 bases from V and 3 bases from J, with 14 bases between. CDR3: CAWSLGSGNYEQYF. In DNA form, the CDR3 reads TGTGCCTGGAGTTTGGGTAGCGGAAACTACGAGCAGTACTTC.

The V call is TRBV5-1, the J call TRBJ1-6; D perhaps matches TRBD1 (6 bases). Germline V gene lookup returns CDR1 SGHRS and CDR2 YFSETQ. V lost 0 bases and J 7 bases, leaving 11 bases between the germline ends. The CDR3 loop spans 15 amino acids. Here the CDR3 reads CASSLEGQGNSPLHF. The CDR3 DNA reads as TGCGCCAGCAGCTTGGAAGGGCAGGGGAATTCACCCCTCCACTTT.

The chain has TRBV7-9 and TRBJ2-6; weak D call: TRBD2 (6 bases). Trimming took off 1 base at V and 0 bases at J, with 16 bases between the two ends. The CDR3 totals 19 residues. Germline V gives CDR1 SEHNR, CDR2 FQNEAQ (reference sequence). The CDR3, as DNA: TGTGCCAGCAGCTTAGGACACGCTGGAGGGTCCTCTGGGGCCAACGTCCTGACTTTC. Amino acid sequence: CASSLGHAGGSSGANVLTF.

The chain is built from TRBV2 and TRBJ1-3; 7 positions match TRBD1. This CDR3 is built from 15 residues. V lost 4 bases to trimming and J lost 1 base; unmatched junction nucleotides: 4. Germline assignment: CDR1 SNHLY and CDR2 FYNNEI. The CDR3 DNA reads TGTGCCAGCAGTGGACAGGGTTTATCTGGAAACACCATATATTTT. Translating it yields CASSGQGLSGNTIYF.

This chain links TRBV6-5 with TRBJ2-3; 10 nucleotides match TRBD1. CDR1 MNHEY and CDR2 SVGAGI come from the germline V gene. CDR3 length: 15 amino acids. J lost 3 bases, V lost 6 bases, and 6 bases had no gene match. Here the CDR3 reads CASRPGTGETDTQYF. The DNA for the CDR3 is TGTGCCAGCAGACCCGGGACAGGGGAAACAGATACGCAGTATTTT.

The rearrangement joins TRBV29-1 to TRBJ2-1; 14 nucleotides match TRBD2. V shed 7 bases, J shed 2 bases, and the junction held 16 bases outside the gene matches. Germline CDR1 SQVTM, CDR2 ANQGSEA. This CDR3 is 19 amino acids long. CDR3: CSGRTGGTSGGGTYNEQFF. CDR3 sequence (DNA): TGCAGCGGACGCACAGGTGGGACTAGCGGGGGTGGGACCTACAATGAGCAGTTCTTC.